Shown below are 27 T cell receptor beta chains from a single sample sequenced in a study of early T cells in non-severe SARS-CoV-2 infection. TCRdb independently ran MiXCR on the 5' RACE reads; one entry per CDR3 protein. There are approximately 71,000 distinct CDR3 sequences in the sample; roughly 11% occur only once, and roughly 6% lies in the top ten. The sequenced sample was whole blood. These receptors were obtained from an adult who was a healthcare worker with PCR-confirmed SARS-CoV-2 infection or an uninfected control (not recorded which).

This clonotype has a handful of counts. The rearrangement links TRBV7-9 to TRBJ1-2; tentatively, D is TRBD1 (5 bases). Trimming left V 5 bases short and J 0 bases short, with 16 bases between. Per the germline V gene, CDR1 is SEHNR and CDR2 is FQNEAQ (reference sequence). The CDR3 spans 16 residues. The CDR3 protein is CASSPSGAGANYGYTF. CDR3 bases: TGTGCCAGCAGCCCAAGCGGGGCAGGCGCTAACTATGGCTACACCTTC.

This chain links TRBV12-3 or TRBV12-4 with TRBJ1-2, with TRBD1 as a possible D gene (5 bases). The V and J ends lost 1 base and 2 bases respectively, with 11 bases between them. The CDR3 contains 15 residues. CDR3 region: CASSLGGRINYGYTF. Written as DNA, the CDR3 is TGTGCCAGCAGTTTAGGGGGACGGATAAACTATGGCTACACCTTC.

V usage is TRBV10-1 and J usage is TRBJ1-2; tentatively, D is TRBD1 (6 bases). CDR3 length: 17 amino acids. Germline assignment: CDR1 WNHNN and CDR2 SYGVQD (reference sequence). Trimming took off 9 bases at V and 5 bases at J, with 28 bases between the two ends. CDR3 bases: TGCGCCAGGAAAAAACGGAGGACAGCTCCCTTGGGGTATGGCTACACCTTC. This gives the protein CARKKRRTAPLGYGYTF.

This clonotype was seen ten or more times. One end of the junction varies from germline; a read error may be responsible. The CDR3 here is CASGFGSANYGYTF. In DNA form, the CDR3 reads TGTGCCAGCGGCTTCGGCTCAGCTAACTATGGCTACACCTTC. The V and J genes are TRBV5-6 and TRBJ1-2; D uncertain. The V gene's germline CDR1 is SGHDT and CDR2 YYEEEE. The CDR3 is made up of 14 amino acids. Drawing the rest from reference TRBV5-6 and TRBJ1-2, the complete variable domain is DAGVTQSPTHLIKTRGQQVTLRCSPKSGHDTVSWYQQALGQGPQFIFQYYEEEERQRGNFPDRFSGHQFPNYSSELNVNALLLGDSALYLCASGFGSANYGYTFGSGTRLTVV.

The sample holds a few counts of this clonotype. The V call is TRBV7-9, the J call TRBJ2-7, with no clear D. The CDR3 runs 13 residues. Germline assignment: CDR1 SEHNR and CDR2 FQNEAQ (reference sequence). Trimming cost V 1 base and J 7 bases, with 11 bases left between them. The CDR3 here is CASSLGGVGEQYF. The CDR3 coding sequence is TGTGCCAGCAGCTTAGGAGGTGTGGGGGAGCAGTACTTC.

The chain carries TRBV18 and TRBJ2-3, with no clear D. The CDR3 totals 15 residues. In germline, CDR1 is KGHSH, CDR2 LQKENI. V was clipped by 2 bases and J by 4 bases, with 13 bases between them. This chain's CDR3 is CASSPSISDADTQYF. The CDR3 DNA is TGTGCCAGCTCACCATCAATAAGCGACGCAGATACGCAGTATTTT.

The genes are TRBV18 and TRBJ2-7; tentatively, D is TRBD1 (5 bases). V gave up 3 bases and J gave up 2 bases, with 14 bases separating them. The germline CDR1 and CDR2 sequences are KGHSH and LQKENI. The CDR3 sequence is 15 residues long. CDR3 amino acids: CASSPAPAGTYEQYF. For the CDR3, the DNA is TGTGCCAGCTCACCCGCGCCGGCAGGGACCTACGAGCAGTACTTC.

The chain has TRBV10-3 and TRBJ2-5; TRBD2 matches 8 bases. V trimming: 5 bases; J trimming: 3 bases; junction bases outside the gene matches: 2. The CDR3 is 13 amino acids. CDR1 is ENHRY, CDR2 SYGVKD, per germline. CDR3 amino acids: CAISSGGKETQYF. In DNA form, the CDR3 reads TGTGCCATCAGTAGCGGGGGCAAAGAGACCCAGTACTTC.

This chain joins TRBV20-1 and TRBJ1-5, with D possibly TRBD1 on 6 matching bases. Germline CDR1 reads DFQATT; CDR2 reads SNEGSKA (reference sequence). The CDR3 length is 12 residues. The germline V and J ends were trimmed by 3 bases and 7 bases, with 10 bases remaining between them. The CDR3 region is CSASSGDQPQHF. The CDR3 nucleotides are TGCAGTGCTAGTTCAGGGGACCAGCCCCAGCATTTT.

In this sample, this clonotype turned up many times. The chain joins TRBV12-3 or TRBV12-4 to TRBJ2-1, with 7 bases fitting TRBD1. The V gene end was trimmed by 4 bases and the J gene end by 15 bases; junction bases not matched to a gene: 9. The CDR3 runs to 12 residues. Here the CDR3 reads CASSSIDRVPFF. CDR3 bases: TGTGCCAGCAGTTCCATCGACAGGGTCCCGTTCTTC.

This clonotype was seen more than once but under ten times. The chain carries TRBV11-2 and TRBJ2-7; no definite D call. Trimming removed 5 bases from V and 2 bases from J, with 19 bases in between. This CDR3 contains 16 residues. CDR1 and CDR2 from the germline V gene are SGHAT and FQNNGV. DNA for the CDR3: TGTGCCAGCAGCCAAGAGGCGTCGACACTTGCCTACGAGCAGTACTTC. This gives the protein CASSQEASTLAYEQYF.

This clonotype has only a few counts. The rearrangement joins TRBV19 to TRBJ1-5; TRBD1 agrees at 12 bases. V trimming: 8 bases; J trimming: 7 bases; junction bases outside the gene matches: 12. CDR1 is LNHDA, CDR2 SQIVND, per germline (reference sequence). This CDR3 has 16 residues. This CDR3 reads CASLHGTGGFRQPQHF. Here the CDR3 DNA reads TGTGCCAGTCTTCACGGGACAGGGGGCTTTAGGCAGCCCCAGCATTTT.

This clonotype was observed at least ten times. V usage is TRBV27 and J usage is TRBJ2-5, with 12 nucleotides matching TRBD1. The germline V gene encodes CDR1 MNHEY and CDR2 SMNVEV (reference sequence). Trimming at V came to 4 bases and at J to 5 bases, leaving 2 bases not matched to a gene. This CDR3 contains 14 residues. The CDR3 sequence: CASSWDRGLETQYF. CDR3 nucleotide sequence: TGTGCCAGCAGTTGGGACAGGGGGCTCGAGACCCAGTACTTC.

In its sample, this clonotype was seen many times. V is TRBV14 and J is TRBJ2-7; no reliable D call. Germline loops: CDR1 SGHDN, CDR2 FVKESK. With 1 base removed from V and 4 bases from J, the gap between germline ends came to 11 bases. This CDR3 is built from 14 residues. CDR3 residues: CASSQVRGTYEQYF. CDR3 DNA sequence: TGTGCCAGCAGCCAAGTTAGAGGCACATACGAGCAGTACTTC.

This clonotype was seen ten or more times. The CDR3 sequence is CATTGTSGGGAYNEQFF. In nucleotides, the CDR3 is TGTGCCACCACCGGGACTAGCGGGGGCGGGGCCTACAATGAGCAGTTCTTC. The chain joins TRBV24-1 to TRBJ2-1; 14 bases align to TRBD2. Trimming removed 8 bases from V and 2 bases from J; junction bases left unmatched: 7. CDR3 size: 17 residues. Germline CDR1 reads KGHDR; CDR2 reads SFDVKD.

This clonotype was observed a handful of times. The CDR3 protein is CSAPTVPGTDTQYF. The CDR3 coding sequence is TGCAGTGCCCCCACAGTACCAGGCACAGATACGCAGTATTTT. The chain has TRBV20-1 and TRBJ2-3, with D hard to call. CDR3 length: 14 residues. Trimming cost V 6 bases and J 1 base, with 14 bases left between them. CDR1 is DFQATT and CDR2 is SNEGSKA in the germline V gene (reference sequence).

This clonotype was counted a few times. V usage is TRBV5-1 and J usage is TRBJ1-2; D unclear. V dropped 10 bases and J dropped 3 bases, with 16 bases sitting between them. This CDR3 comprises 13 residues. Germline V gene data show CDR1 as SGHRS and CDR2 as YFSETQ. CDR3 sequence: CASSPGRDYGYTF. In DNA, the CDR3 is TGCGCCTCCTCCCCCGGGAGGGACTATGGCTACACCTTC. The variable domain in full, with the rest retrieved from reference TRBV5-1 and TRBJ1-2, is KAGVTQTPRYLIKTRGQQVTLSCSPISGHRSVSWYQQTPGQGLQFLFEYFSETQRNKGNFPGRFSGRQFSNSRSEMNVSTLELGDSALYLCASSPGRDYGYTFGSGTRLTVV.

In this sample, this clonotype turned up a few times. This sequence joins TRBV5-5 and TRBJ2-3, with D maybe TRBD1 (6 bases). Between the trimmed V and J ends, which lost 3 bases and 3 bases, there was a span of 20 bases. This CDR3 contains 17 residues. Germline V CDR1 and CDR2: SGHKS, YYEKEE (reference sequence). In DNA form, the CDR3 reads TGTGCCAGCAGCTCTAGACTCGGGCCCAGGGGTACAGATACGCAGTATTTT. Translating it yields CASSSRLGPRGTDTQYF. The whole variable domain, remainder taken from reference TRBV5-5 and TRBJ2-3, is DAGVTQSPTHLIKTRGQQVTLRCSPISGHKSVSWYQQVLGQGPQFIFQYYEKEERGRGNFPDRFSARQFPNYSSELNVNALLLGDSALYLCASSSRLGPRGTDTQYFGPGTRLTVL.

The CDR3 region is CASAAYPLTDTQYF. CDR3 bases: TGTGCCAGCGCAGCCTACCCCCTTACAGATACGCAGTATTTT. The chain couples TRBV6-1 to TRBJ2-3; D is ambiguous. V lost 8 bases and J lost 3, with 15 bases in between. Germline CDR1 and CDR2: MNHNS and SASEGT. CDR3 length equals 14 residues.

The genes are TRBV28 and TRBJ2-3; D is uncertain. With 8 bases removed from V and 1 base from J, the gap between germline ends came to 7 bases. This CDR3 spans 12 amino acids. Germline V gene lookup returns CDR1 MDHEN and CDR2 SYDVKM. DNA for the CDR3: TGTGCCAGCCTCGGCCGCACAGATACGCAGTATTTT. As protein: CASLGRTDTQYF.

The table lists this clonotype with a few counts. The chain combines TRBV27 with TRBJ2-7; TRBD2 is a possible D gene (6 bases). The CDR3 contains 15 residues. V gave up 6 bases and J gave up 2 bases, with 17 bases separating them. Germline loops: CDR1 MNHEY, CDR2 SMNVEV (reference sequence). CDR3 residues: CASSLGWRDPYEQYF. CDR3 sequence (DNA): TGTGCCAGCAGCCTCGGTTGGCGGGACCCCTACGAGCAGTACTTC.

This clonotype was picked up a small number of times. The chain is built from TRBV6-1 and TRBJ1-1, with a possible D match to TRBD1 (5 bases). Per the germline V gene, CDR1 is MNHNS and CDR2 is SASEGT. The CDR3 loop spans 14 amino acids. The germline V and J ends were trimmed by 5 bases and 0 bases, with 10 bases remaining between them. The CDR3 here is CASSRQNLNTEAFF. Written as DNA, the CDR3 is TGTGCCAGCAGTAGACAGAACCTGAACACTGAAGCTTTCTTT.

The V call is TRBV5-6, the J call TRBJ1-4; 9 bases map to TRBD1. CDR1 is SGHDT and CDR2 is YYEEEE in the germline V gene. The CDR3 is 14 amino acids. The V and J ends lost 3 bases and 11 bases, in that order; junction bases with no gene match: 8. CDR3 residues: CASSWGQGDDKLFF. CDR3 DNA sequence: TGTGCCAGCAGCTGGGGACAGGGAGACGATAAACTGTTTTTT.

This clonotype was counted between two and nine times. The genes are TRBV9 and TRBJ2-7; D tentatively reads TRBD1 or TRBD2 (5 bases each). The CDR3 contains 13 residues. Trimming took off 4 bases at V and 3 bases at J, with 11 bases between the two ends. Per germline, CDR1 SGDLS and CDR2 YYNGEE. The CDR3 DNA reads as TGTGCCAGCAGCCCGGGACGGCACTACGAGCAGTACTTC. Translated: CASSPGRHYEQYF.

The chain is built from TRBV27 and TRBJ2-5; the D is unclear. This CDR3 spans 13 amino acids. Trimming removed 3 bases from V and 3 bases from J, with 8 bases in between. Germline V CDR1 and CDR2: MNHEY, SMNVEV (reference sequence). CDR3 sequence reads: CASSFTWKETQYF. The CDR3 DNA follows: TGTGCCAGCAGTTTTACCTGGAAAGAGACCCAGTACTTC.

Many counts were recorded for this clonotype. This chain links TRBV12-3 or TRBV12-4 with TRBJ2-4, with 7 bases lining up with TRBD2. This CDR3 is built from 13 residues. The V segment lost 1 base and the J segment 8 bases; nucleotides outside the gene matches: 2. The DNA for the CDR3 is TGTGCCAGCAGTTTAGAGCGGGGACACATTCAGTACTTC. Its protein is CASSLERGHIQYF.

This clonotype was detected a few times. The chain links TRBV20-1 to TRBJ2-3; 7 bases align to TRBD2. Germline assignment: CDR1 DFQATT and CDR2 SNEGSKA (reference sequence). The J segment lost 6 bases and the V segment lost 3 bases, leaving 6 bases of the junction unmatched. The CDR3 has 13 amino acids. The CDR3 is CSASLGLRDTQYF. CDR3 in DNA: TGCAGTGCTAGTTTGGGACTAAGGGATACGCAGTATTTT.